Below are 12 T cell receptor beta chains sequenced from a single sample in a study of cytotoxic CD8 clonotypes in ibrutinib-treated CLL. Generated by immunoSEQ multiplex PCR, the TCRdb table keeps only in-frame clones and is missing some. The profile covers about 140,000 clones, with over 75% appearing a single time and 7.5% to 8% taken by the ten largest. Sequencing was performed on PBMCs, taken after 36 months of ibrutinib treatment. Receptors were obtained from a human donor with chronic lymphocytic leukemia.

This chain connects TRBV23-1 to TRBJ2-2, with D hard to call. TRBV23-1 is an ORF, with its function uncertain. Trimming took off 3 bases at V and 1 base at J, with 9 bases between the two ends. The CDR3 is 15 amino acids. The CDR3 sequence is CASSHPAGNTGELFF. In nucleotides, the CDR3 is TGCGCCAGCAGTCATCCTGCCGGGAACACCGGGGAGCTGTTTTTT.

This sequence joins TRBV6-1 and TRBJ1-1, with D possibly TRBD1 on 5 matching bases. V was clipped by 6 bases and J by 6 bases, with 11 bases between them. Germline V CDR1 and CDR2: MNHNS, SASEGT. The CDR3 is 12 residues long. For the CDR3, the DNA is TGTGCCAGCAGCGACTGGGACTCTGAAGCTTTCTTT. It specifies CASSDWDSEAFF.

This chain connects TRBV19 to TRBJ1-1, with TRBD1 as a possible D gene (5 bases). CDR1 is LNHDA and CDR2 is SQIVND in the germline V gene (reference sequence). Trimming took 0 bases from V and 1 from J, leaving 6 bases between them. The CDR3 sequence is 14 residues long. CDR3 in DNA: TGTGCCAGTAGTATAGACCAGGGGAACACTGAAGCTTTCTTT. It is translated as CASSIDQGNTEAFF.

The rearrangement links TRBV10-1 to TRBJ2-3; 9 nucleotides align to TRBD2. Germline V gene lookup returns CDR1 WNHNN and CDR2 SYGVQD (reference sequence). The CDR3 spans 15 residues. Unmatched junction bases numbered 3, after V lost 2 bases and J lost 3 bases. The CDR3 is CASSEAGGRTDTQYF. The CDR3 nucleotides are TGCGCCAGCAGTGAGGCGGGAGGGCGAACAGATACGCAGTATTTT.

This chain uses TRBV10-1 with TRBJ2-1; tentative D call: TRBD1 (6 bases). The CDR3 is 15 amino acids. Germline CDR1 is WNHNN and CDR2 is SYGVQD (reference sequence). Trimming cost V 2 bases and J 10 bases, with 18 bases left between them. This CDR3 reads CASSEDWGPHPEQFF. The CDR3 DNA reads TGCGCCAGCAGTGAGGATTGGGGGCCCCACCCGGAGCAGTTCTTC.

J is TRBJ1-2 and V is TRBV11-2; a weak D match, TRBD1 (5 bases). From germline, CDR1 is SGHAT and CDR2 FQNNGV. With 4 bases removed from V and 7 bases from J, the gap between germline ends came to 13 bases. The CDR3 totals 13 residues. CDR3 region: CASSSQGSRGYTF. The CDR3 coding sequence is TGTGCCAGCAGCTCGCAGGGTTCGCGTGGCTACACCTTC.

The sample holds one count of this clone. The chain combines TRBV18 with TRBJ2-1; maybe TRBD1 (6 bases). The CDR3 consists of 12 residues. Germline-derived CDR1 and CDR2 are KGHSH and LQKENI. Trimming shortened V by 9 bases and J by 4 bases, and 10 bases separated the two germline ends. CDR3 DNA: TGTGCCAGTGACAGGAATTACAATGAGCAGTTCTTC. It translates to CASDRNYNEQFF.

The CDR3 DNA follows: TGTGCCAGCAGCCAGGCTATTGGGCGAGGCAATCAGCCCCAGCATTTT. This encodes CASSQAIGRGNQPQHF. This chain links TRBV7-9 with TRBJ1-5, with D unclear. Germline lookup yields CDR1 SEHNR and CDR2 FQNEAQ (reference sequence). The CDR3 totals 16 residues. The V end lost 5 bases, the J end lost 2 bases, and 16 bases lay between the germline ends.

The chain employs TRBV9 and TRBJ2-1; 8 nucleotides match TRBD2. V lost 0 bases and J lost 4; bases outside the gene matches: 3. CDR1 and CDR2 (germline): SGDLS, YYNGEE. The CDR3 runs to 15 residues. The CDR3 coding sequence is TGTGCCAGCAGCGTAGAGGCTAGCGGGTACAATGAGCAGTTCTTC. This translates into CASSVEASGYNEQFF. Filled out from reference TRBV9 and TRBJ2-1, the complete variable domain reads DSGVTQTPKHLITATGQRVTLRCSPRSGDLSVYWYQQSLDQGLQFLIQYYNGEERAKGNILERFSAQQFPDLHSELNLSSLELGDSALYFCASSVEASGYNEQFFGPGTRLTVL.

CDR3 nucleotides: TGTGCCAGCAGTTACTCAGGGACTAGCGTGAGCTACGAGCAGTACTTC. Translating it yields CASSYSGTSVSYEQYF. The J gene is TRBJ2-7, the V gene TRBV6-5; 10 bases map to TRBD2. V was clipped by 0 bases and J by 3 bases; unmatched bases: 5. Germline-derived CDR1 and CDR2 are MNHEY and SVGAGI. This CDR3 has 16 amino acids.

V gene TRBV25-1 combines with J gene TRBJ1-1; a weak D match, TRBD1 (5 bases). V lost 8 bases to trimming and J lost 0 bases, with 19 bases between them. Germline CDR1 MGHDK, CDR2 SYGVNS. This CDR3 spans 16 amino acids. CDR3 nucleotide sequence: TGTGCCAGCTTTGCTCCGGGGGGGACCGTGAACACTGAAGCTTTCTTT. It codes for CASFAPGGTVNTEAFF.

V and J are TRBV19 and TRBJ2-7, with 9 bases fitting TRBD2. J lost 6 bases, V lost 6 bases, and 9 bases had no gene match. Germline-derived CDR1 and CDR2 are LNHDA and SQIVND (reference sequence). The CDR3 extends over 14 amino acids. CDR3 residues: CASRGAGGPFEQYF. DNA for the CDR3: TGTGCCAGTAGGGGTGCGGGAGGGCCGTTCGAGCAGTACTTC.